This TCR beta chain appears in the sequencing data of a study of blood T cell repertoires in COVID-19. Across the whole study: PBMCs, B-cell-depleted T cells, or T cells provided the cDNA or gDNA that made up the material.

The data were produced by immunoSEQ multiplex PCR, yet TCRdb's version contains in-frame clones alone and is incomplete. The repertoire holds some 140,000 clones, 88% seen once, with about 2% in the top ten. The sample consisted of peripheral blood. This sequence originates from a man in his 70s with active COVID-19.

The DNA of the CDR3 is TGCGCCACTGATAAAGCGGGAGGGGTCCCCTACGAGCAGTACTTC. Translation: CATDKAGGVPYEQYF. V usage is TRBV10-1 and J usage is TRBJ2-7; 10 bases map to TRBD2. The CDR3 extends over 15 amino acids. Germline CDR1 reads WNHNN; CDR2 reads SYGVQD (reference sequence). V was clipped by 10 bases and J by 2 bases; unmatched bases: 11.